The 24 T cell receptor beta chains below all came from one sample that was sequenced in a study of OX40 agonist ivuxolimab in advanced cancers. Some clones are missing from TCRdb's copy, which holds only in-frame ones; the method was immunoSEQ multiplex PCR. The sample has around 46,000 clones, 82% seen once. This sample comprised CD4+ or CD8+ T cells sorted from blood, obtained in a trial of the OX40 agonist ivuxolimab. The source of these receptors is an adult with an advanced solid tumor such as melanoma, head and neck, liver or kidney cancer.

The chain has TRBV20-1 and TRBJ2-7; D is ambiguous. Germline V gene lookup returns CDR1 DFQATT and CDR2 SNEGSKA (reference sequence). V gave up 0 bases and J gave up 5 bases, with 5 bases separating them. CDR3 length equals 11 residues. The DNA for the CDR3 is TGCAGTGCTAGAGATCGCCACGAGCAGTACTTC. Residues: CSARDRHEQYF.

The V and J genes are TRBV30 and TRBJ2-7; D might be TRBD1 (5 bases). CDR1 GTSNPN and CDR2 SVGIG come from the germline V gene (reference sequence). The CDR3 has 12 amino acids. V was clipped by 3 bases and J by 0 bases, with 6 bases between them. This CDR3 reads CAWSRDSYEQYF. CDR3 bases: TGTGCCTGGAGCAGGGACTCCTACGAGCAGTACTTC.

The chain has TRBV18 and TRBJ1-4; D may be TRBD1 (5 bases). The germline V and J ends were trimmed by 2 bases and 5 bases, with 12 bases remaining between them. The CDR3 covers 15 residues. Per the germline V gene, CDR1 is KGHSH and CDR2 is LQKENI. DNA of the CDR3: TGTGCCAGCTCACCATCGGACACCAGAAATGAAAAACTGTTTTTT. Translating gives CASSPSDTRNEKLFF.

The genes are TRBV6-6 and TRBJ1-2; no definite D call. The CDR3 consists of 15 residues. The V end lost 5 bases, the J end lost 6 bases, and 19 bases lay between the germline ends. Germline-derived CDR1 and CDR2 are MNHNY and SVGAGI (reference sequence). Written as DNA, the CDR3 is TGTGCCAGCAGTGGAGGCCAATTTCGGGGTCATGGCTACACCTTC. Its protein product is CASSGGQFRGHGYTF.

This chain joins TRBV2 and TRBJ2-7; perhaps D is TRBD1 or TRBD2 (5 bases each). The CDR3 has 13 amino acids. In germline, CDR1 is SNHLY, CDR2 FYNNEI. V was trimmed by 4 bases and J by 2 bases, leaving 9 bases between them. The CDR3 DNA reads TGTGCCAGCAGTGGGGACGGAGCCTACGAGCAGTACTTC. Protein sequence: CASSGDGAYEQYF. The full variable domain, rest sourced from reference TRBV2 and TRBJ2-7, is EPEVTQTPSHQVTQMGQEVILRCVPISNHLYFYWYRQILGQKVEFLVSFYNNEISEKSEIFDDQFSVERPDGSNFTLKIRSTKLEDSAMYFCASSGDGAYEQYFGPGTRLTVT.

The V and J genes are TRBV10-3 and TRBJ2-7; TRBD1 matches at 9 bases. This CDR3 is 15 amino acids long. V shed 4 bases, J shed 7 bases, and the junction held 11 bases outside the gene matches. The germline V gene encodes CDR1 ENHRY and CDR2 SYGVKD. The CDR3 DNA is TGTGCCATCAGTGCCGCCACAGGGGGCAGATGGGAGCAGTACTTC. Protein sequence: CAISAATGGRWEQYF.

The V call is TRBV19, the J call TRBJ2-1; 13 positions agree with TRBD2. Germline CDR1 LNHDA, CDR2 SQIVND (reference sequence). The CDR3 length is 17 residues. J lost 7 bases, V lost 2 bases, and 8 bases had no gene match. CDR3: CASSILTSGGPGNEQFF. Here the CDR3 DNA reads TGTGCCAGTAGTATACTGACTAGCGGGGGGCCTGGAAATGAGCAGTTCTTC.

This chain uses TRBV5-1 with TRBJ1-1; 7 bases are a match to TRBD1. J was trimmed by 5 bases and V by 3 bases; bases with no gene match: 16. This CDR3 is built from 17 residues. From germline, CDR1 is SGHRS and CDR2 YFSETQ. Written as DNA, the CDR3 is TGCGCCAGCAGCTCTGACAGGGCTGGCGGGCGGGGGACTGAAGCTTTCTTT. Translating gives CASSSDRAGGRGTEAFF.

The chain has TRBV6-5 and TRBJ2-2; TRBD1 or TRBD2 may be the D gene (5 bases each). The CDR3 extends over 14 amino acids. Trimming shortened V by 5 bases and J by 1 base, and 8 bases separated the two germline ends. The germline CDR1 and CDR2 sequences are MNHEY and SVGAGI. The CDR3 spells CASSGDGNTGELFF. The CDR3 nucleotides read TGTGCCAGCAGTGGGGACGGGAACACCGGGGAGCTGTTTTTT.

J is TRBJ1-5 and V is TRBV19, with D possibly TRBD1 on 6 matching bases. Trimming stripped 1 base from V and 2 bases from J, with 15 bases between. The CDR3 has 17 amino acids. Germline values: CDR1 LNHDA, CDR2 SQIVND (reference sequence). This chain's CDR3 is CASSIVGAGGRNQPQHF. Here the CDR3 DNA reads TGTGCCAGTAGTATAGTCGGAGCCGGGGGGCGCAATCAGCCCCAGCATTTT.

The rearrangement uses TRBV19 and TRBJ2-6, with D perhaps matching TRBD1 (5 bases). The germline V gene encodes CDR1 LNHDA and CDR2 SQIVND (reference sequence). The V gene lost 5 bases and the J gene lost 0 bases, with 8 bases spanning the gap. This CDR3 spans 15 amino acids. The DNA of the CDR3 is TGTGCCAGTAGTTCTGACAGCTCTGGGGCCAACGTCCTGACTTTC. Its translation: CASSSDSSGANVLTF.

A word on this clone: One end of the junction is discordant with germline, which a read error may explain. The rearrangement uses TRBV11-2 and TRBJ2-5; TRBD2 aligns across 7 bases. The germline V gene has CDR1 SGHAT and CDR2 FQNNGV. The CDR3 contains 14 residues. The chain's CDR3 is CASSLDGGQETQYF. CDR3 DNA: TGTGCCAGCAGCCTAGACGGGGGGCAAGAGACCCAGTACTTC.

The chain uses TRBV6-1 and TRBJ2-7; D is unclear. Germline CDR1 reads MNHNS; CDR2 reads SASEGT. Deletions cut 2 bases from V and 3 bases from J, with 11 bases between. The CDR3 extends over 14 amino acids. CDR3 residues: CASSENTISYEQYF. The CDR3 region has the DNA TGTGCCAGCAGTGAAAACACTATAAGCTACGAGCAGTACTTC.

By proportion, this clone is medium-sized (0.01 to 0.1%). This chain uses TRBV7-2 with TRBJ2-5, with D possibly being TRBD2 (6 bases). There are 12 residues in the CDR3. With 6 bases removed from V and 5 bases from J, the gap between germline ends came to 10 bases. Germline CDR1 is SGHTA and CDR2 is FQGNSA. CDR3 loop: CASSYLAETQYF. CDR3 sequence (DNA): TGTGCCAGCAGTTACCTAGCGGAGACCCAGTACTTC.

The CDR3 sequence is CASSVGKGLAGGNIQYF. In DNA form, the CDR3 reads TGTGCCAGCAGCGTAGGGAAGGGACTAGCGGGGGGAAACATTCAGTACTTC. The chain is built from TRBV9 and TRBJ2-4; 15 bases match TRBD2. This CDR3 contains 17 residues. The ends lost 0 bases at V and 6 bases at J; junction bases unmatched: 4. In germline, CDR1 is SGDLS, CDR2 YYNGEE.

The chain has TRBV19 and TRBJ1-3; the D is unclear. Germline lookup yields CDR1 LNHDA and CDR2 SQIVND (reference sequence). Trimming shortened V by 6 bases and J by 0 bases, and 12 bases separated the two germline ends. The CDR3 consists of 15 residues. In nucleotides, the CDR3 is TGTGCCAGTAGATCACAGAGTCACTCTGGAAACACCATATATTTT. This sequence encodes CASRSQSHSGNTIYF.

The V gene is TRBV4-1, the J gene TRBJ1-1, with D maybe TRBD1 (6 bases). V lost 1 base to trimming and J lost 5 bases, with 20 bases between them. Germline V gives CDR1 MGHRA, CDR2 YSYEKL. This CDR3 contains 17 residues. The CDR3 DNA follows: TGCGCCAGCAGCCAAGGGGGGGCCGTACCCCTAACTACTGAAGCTTTCTTT. Its protein product is CASSQGGAVPLTTEAFF.

This sequence joins TRBV5-1 and TRBJ2-1, with unresolved D. Trimming took 4 bases from V and 5 from J, leaving 10 bases between them. CDR3 size: 13 residues. The germline V gene has CDR1 SGHRS and CDR2 YFSETQ. As DNA, the CDR3 is TGCGCCAGCAGCCCCGACTGGAACAATGAGCAGTTCTTC. Residues: CASSPDWNNEQFF.

The CDR3 sequence: CASSFGGYGYTF. The CDR3 bases are TGTGCCAGCAGCTTCGGGGGCTATGGCTACACCTTC. V and J are TRBV11-3 and TRBJ1-2, with a possible D match to TRBD1 (5 bases). Germline CDR1 reads SGHNT; CDR2 reads YENEEA. CDR3 length: 12 residues. V lost 3 bases, J lost 4 bases, and 6 bases lay in between.

The V call is TRBV19, the J call TRBJ1-6; TRBD1 is a possible D gene (5 bases). Germline V gene sequence: CDR1 LNHDA, CDR2 SQIVND (reference sequence). This CDR3 contains 15 residues. V lost 5 bases and J 7 bases, leaving 15 bases between the germline ends. The CDR3 DNA reads TGTGCCAGTAGTGAGCGGGGGGGTTTGAATTCACCCCTCCACTTT. The encoded protein is CASSERGGLNSPLHF. Variable domain in full (rest from reference TRBV19 and TRBJ1-6): DGGITQSPKYLFRKEGQNVTLSCEQNLNHDAMYWYRQDPGQGLRLIYYSQIVNDFQKGDIAEGYSVSREKKESFPLTVTSAQKNPTAFYLCASSERGGLNSPLHFGNGTRLTVT.

This chain connects TRBV2 to TRBJ2-1, with 12 bases that match TRBD2. Trimming removed 6 bases from V and 9 bases from J; junction bases left unmatched: 6. This CDR3 is 14 amino acids long. Germline V CDR1 and CDR2: SNHLY, FYNNEI. CDR3 in DNA: TGTGCCAGCAGGGCTAGCGGGGGGGCAGGTGAGCAGTTCTTC. Translating gives CASRASGGAGEQFF.

V is TRBV5-1 and J is TRBJ2-2; D is undetermined. V dropped 0 bases and J dropped 3 bases, with 6 bases sitting between them. The CDR3 runs 14 residues. Germline V gives CDR1 SGHRS, CDR2 YFSETQ. CDR3: CASSLGSYTGELFF. The CDR3 DNA follows: TGCGCCAGCAGCTTGGGGTCATACACCGGGGAGCTGTTTTTT.

The V call is TRBV5-4, the J call TRBJ2-7; either TRBD1 or TRBD2 may fit D (6 bases each). With 1 base removed from V and 6 bases from J, the gap between germline ends came to 11 bases. The germline CDR1 and CDR2 sequences are SGHNT and YYREEE (reference sequence). The CDR3 is 13 residues long. The DNA for the CDR3 is TGTGCCAGCAGCTTGACGAAGGGGGGCGAGCAGTACTTC. Its translation is CASSLTKGGEQYF.

J is TRBJ1-1 and V is TRBV27; D perhaps matches TRBD1 (5 bases). The CDR3 is 15 amino acids. Germline V gives CDR1 MNHEY, CDR2 SMNVEV (reference sequence). V was pared by 0 bases and J by 5 bases, with 13 bases between. The CDR3 reads CASSLSMGGRTEAFF. The CDR3 DNA reads as TGTGCCAGCAGTTTATCGATGGGGGGTAGGACTGAAGCTTTCTTT.